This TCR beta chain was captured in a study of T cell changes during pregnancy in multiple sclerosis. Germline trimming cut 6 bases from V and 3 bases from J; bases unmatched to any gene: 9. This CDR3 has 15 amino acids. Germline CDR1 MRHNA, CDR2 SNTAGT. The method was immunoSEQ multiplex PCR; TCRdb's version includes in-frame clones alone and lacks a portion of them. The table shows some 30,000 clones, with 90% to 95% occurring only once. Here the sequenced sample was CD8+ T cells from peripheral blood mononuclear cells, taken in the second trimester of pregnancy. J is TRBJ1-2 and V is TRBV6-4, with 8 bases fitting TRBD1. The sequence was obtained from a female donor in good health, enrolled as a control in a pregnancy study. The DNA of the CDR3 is TGTGCCAGCAGAGCGGCGCAGGGGGCTCACTATGGCTACACCTTC. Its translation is CASRAAQGAHYGYTF.